These 24 T cell receptor beta chains came from one sample sequenced in a study of blood T cell repertoires in COVID-19. The repertoire was sequenced with immunoSEQ multiplex PCR; TCRdb's copy has only in-frame clones and lacks some. The profile shows some 65,000 clones, roughly 71% of them singletons. The specimen sequenced was peripheral blood. These receptors were taken from a woman of 80 years or more with acute or convalescent COVID-19.

This clone was seen repeatedly, ten times or more. This chain uses TRBV2 with TRBJ1-5; a weak D match, TRBD1 (5 bases). CDR3 length: 15 residues. From germline, CDR1 is SNHLY and CDR2 FYNNEI. Trimming stripped 1 base from V and 6 bases from J, with 13 bases between. In DNA form, the CDR3 reads TGTGCCAGCAGTGAAGTACGGAGGGGAGGTCAGCCCCAGCATTTT. Amino acid sequence: CASSEVRRGGQPQHF.

This rearrangement joins TRBV5-6 to TRBJ2-5; the match to TRBD2 covers 9 bases. The V and J ends lost 5 bases and 2 bases, in that order; junction bases with no gene match: 10. The CDR3 extends over 16 amino acids. The germline gives CDR1 SGHDT, CDR2 YYEEEE. CDR3 sequence (DNA): TGTGCCAGCAGTCCTTTAGCGGGAGATCCGCAAGAGACCCAGTACTTC. Translation gives CASSPLAGDPQETQYF.

The chain recombines TRBV28 with TRBJ2-7; 8 bases match TRBD2. The V gene's germline CDR1 is MDHEN and CDR2 SYDVKM. The CDR3 has 16 residues. The V and J ends lost 5 bases and 0 bases, in that order; junction bases with no gene match: 9. This CDR3 reads CASSPLGSGVSYEQYF. CDR3 in DNA: TGTGCCAGCAGTCCCCTTGGTAGCGGGGTCTCCTACGAGCAGTACTTC.

This chain connects TRBV6-6 to TRBJ1-3, with TRBD1 matching 9 bases. CDR3 length: 12 amino acids. The ends lost 10 bases at V and 5 bases at J; junction bases unmatched: 3. Germline V gene lookup returns CDR1 MNHNY and CDR2 SVGAGI (reference sequence). CDR3 coding DNA: TGTGCCACCGGGACAGGGCGAAACACCATATATTTT. Protein sequence: CATGTGRNTIYF.

The genes are TRBV5-1 and TRBJ1-1; 8 bases map to TRBD1. J gave up 6 bases and V 4 bases, and 11 bases lay outside the gene matches. The CDR3 is made up of 15 amino acids. Looked up from germline, CDR1 is SGHRS and CDR2 is YFSETQ. The CDR3 DNA is TGCGCCAGCAGCGAGGGACAGGTCGTTCTCGCTGAAGCTTTCTTT. As protein: CASSEGQVVLAEAFF.

The chain couples TRBV7-9 to TRBJ2-1, with a weak D call TRBD1 (5 bases). The CDR3 is 17 amino acids. Trimming left V 5 bases short and J 4 bases short, with 21 bases between. Germline values: CDR1 SEHNR, CDR2 FQNEAQ (reference sequence). CDR3 bases: TGTGCCAGCAGCCACCCTCTAACAGGTAATACGTACAATGAGCAGTTCTTC. Encoded protein: CASSHPLTGNTYNEQFF.

This clone was found once. This sequence joins TRBV21-1 and TRBJ2-7; the D call in the table, TRBD2, was not verified against the DNA. TRBV21-1 is given as a pseudogene. The CDR3 spans 18 residues. CDR3 DNA sequence: TGTGCCAGCAGCAAAGTCCAATATAATAGCGGGAGGCCCTACGAGCAGTACTTC. It codes for CASSKVQYNSGRPYEQYF.

This clone counts as medium-sized (0.01 to 0.1%). The chain has TRBV5-1 and TRBJ1-5; TRBD1 aligns across 7 bases. This CDR3 comprises 15 residues. V lost 1 base to trimming and J lost 3 bases; unmatched junction nucleotides: 4. Germline V gene lookup returns CDR1 SGHRS and CDR2 YFSETQ. CDR3 amino acids: CASSLTGQPNQPQHF. CDR3 DNA: TGCGCCAGCAGCTTGACGGGACAGCCCAATCAGCCCCAGCATTTT.

The genes are TRBV6-5 and TRBJ1-1; D is possibly TRBD1 (5 bases). The V and J ends lost 5 bases and 3 bases respectively, with 16 bases between them. This CDR3 comprises 15 residues. From germline, CDR1 is MNHEY and CDR2 SVGAGI. This CDR3 is CASSRQQLLDTEAFF. For the CDR3, the DNA is TGTGCCAGCAGTCGACAGCAGCTTCTGGACACTGAAGCTTTCTTT.

V and J are TRBV19 and TRBJ2-5; 13 nucleotides align to TRBD2. CDR1 and CDR2 (germline): LNHDA, SQIVND (reference sequence). V lost 1 base to trimming and J lost 4 bases; unmatched junction nucleotides: 3. The length of the CDR3 is 16 residues. The CDR3 reads CASSIGTSGRGETQYF. The DNA of the CDR3 is TGTGCCAGTAGTATAGGGACTAGCGGGAGAGGAGAGACCCAGTACTTC.

The V gene is TRBV5-1, the J gene TRBJ1-2; perhaps TRBD1 as D (5 bases). The V end was cut by 0 bases, the J end by 1 base, with 13 bases between. The CDR3 loop spans 16 amino acids. Germline V gives CDR1 SGHRS, CDR2 YFSETQ. CDR3 DNA: TGCGCCAGCAGCTTGGGGCCGGGACTGCTTAACTATGGCTACACCTTC. Protein: CASSLGPGLLNYGYTF.

The rearrangement links TRBV6-2 or TRBV6-3 to TRBJ2-7; 13 positions agree with TRBD2. Looked up from germline, CDR1 is MNHEY and CDR2 is SVGEGT. Trimming removed 0 bases from V and 0 bases from J; junction bases left unmatched: 5. The CDR3 runs 18 residues. CDR3 in DNA: TGTGCCAGCAGTTACTCGGGACTAGCGGGAACTTTCTCCTACGAGCAGTACTTC. It is translated as CASSYSGLAGTFSYEQYF.

The rearrangement uses TRBV15 and TRBJ2-7, with D possibly matching TRBD2 (5 bases). Germline values: CDR1 LNHNV, CDR2 YYDKDF (reference sequence). This CDR3 is 15 amino acids long. Trimming removed 5 bases at V and 0 bases at J, with 14 bases between. CDR3 coding DNA: TGTGCCACCAGCCGGCCGCGAGGGAGCTCCTACGAGCAGTACTTC. It encodes CATSRPRGSSYEQYF.

The chain links TRBV24-1 to TRBJ2-1; 7 bases are a match to TRBD2. The length of the CDR3 is 15 residues. Germline values: CDR1 KGHDR, CDR2 SFDVKD. Unmatched junction bases numbered 2, after V lost 2 bases and J lost 2 bases. The CDR3 DNA sequence: TGTGCCACCAGTGATTCAAGCGGGGCCTACAATGAGCAGTTCTTC. It codes for CATSDSSGAYNEQFF.

This chain uses TRBV7-9 with TRBJ1-6, with D perhaps matching TRBD1 (5 bases). Germline CDR1 SEHNR, CDR2 FQNEAQ (reference sequence). V dropped 6 bases and J dropped 9 bases, with 18 bases sitting between them. CDR3 size: 15 residues. DNA of the CDR3: TGTGCCAGCAGTCCGGCAGGGATGAAAGTTTCACCCCTCCACTTT. It encodes CASSPAGMKVSPLHF. Full variable domain (rest looked up from reference TRBV7-9 and TRBJ1-6): DTGVSQNPRHKITKRGQNVTFRCDPISEHNRLYWYRQTLGQGPEFLTYFQNEAQLEKSRLLSDRFSAERPKGSFSTLEIQRTEQGDSAMYLCASSPAGMKVSPLHFGNGTRLTVT.

The chain joins TRBV2 to TRBJ2-3; TRBD2 aligns across 10 bases. Germline V CDR1 and CDR2: SNHLY, FYNNEI. The CDR3 spans 15 residues. V dropped 5 bases and J dropped 7; count of bases not matched to a gene: 9. CDR3: CASSTSSGSYNTQYF. As DNA, the CDR3 is TGTGCCAGCAGTACCTCTAGCGGGAGTTACAATACGCAGTATTTT.

In its sample, this clone was seen a few times. The chain uses TRBV18 and TRBJ2-7; TRBD2 is a possible D gene (7 bases). This CDR3 has 14 amino acids. The germline V gene has CDR1 KGHSH and CDR2 LQKENI. V was trimmed by 4 bases and J by 2 bases, leaving 12 bases between them. CDR3 amino acids: CASSREGVTYEQYF. CDR3 sequence (DNA): TGTGCCAGCTCACGGGAGGGGGTCACCTACGAGCAGTACTTC.

This chain connects TRBV6-2 or TRBV6-3 to TRBJ1-5, with 8 bases matching TRBD1. This CDR3 has 16 residues. Unmatched junction bases numbered 12, after V lost 4 bases and J lost 7 bases. CDR1 and CDR2 from the germline V gene are MNHEY and SVGEGT. The CDR3, as DNA: TGTGCCAGCAGTTTCCAGTCCAGGGGGCAGGCGCAGCCCCAGCATTTT. It specifies CASSFQSRGQAQPQHF.

V is TRBV5-6 and J is TRBJ1-5; maybe TRBD1 (6 bases). V was pared by 1 base and J by 2 bases, with 10 bases between. Germline V gives CDR1 SGHDT, CDR2 YYEEEE. The CDR3 is 15 amino acids. The DNA of the CDR3 is TGTGCCAGCAGCTTGTACAACAGGGGCAATCAGCCCCAGCATTTT. Its protein is CASSLYNRGNQPQHF.

The chain recombines TRBV24-1 with TRBJ2-1; possibly TRBD1 for D (6 bases). The V gene lost 7 bases and the J gene lost 4 bases, with 19 bases spanning the gap. Germline loops: CDR1 KGHDR, CDR2 SFDVKD. The CDR3 sequence is 16 residues long. The DNA of the CDR3 is TGTGCCACCAGCCCCTTCACCGGGACACCTTACAATGAGCAGTTCTTC. This codes for CATSPFTGTPYNEQFF.

This clone was counted at least ten times. V is TRBV27 and J is TRBJ2-7; TRBD2 agrees at 16 bases. Germline V gives CDR1 MNHEY, CDR2 SMNVEV (reference sequence). Trimming cost V 2 bases and J 0 bases; bases outside gene matches: 7. The CDR3 sequence is 19 residues long. This chain's CDR3 is CASSLGTSGRASFSYEQYF. For the CDR3, the DNA is TGTGCCAGCAGTTTAGGGACTAGCGGGAGGGCCTCCTTCTCCTACGAGCAGTACTTC.

This clone was recorded once. The V call is TRBV6-6, the J call TRBJ1-5; the D is unclear. CDR1 MNHNY and CDR2 SVGAGI come from the germline V gene (reference sequence). Trimming took 7 bases from V and 5 from J, leaving 9 bases between them. The CDR3 is made up of 12 amino acids. The chain's CDR3 is CASTVGDQPQHF. The CDR3 nucleotides are TGTGCCAGCACGGTCGGTGATCAGCCCCAGCATTTT.

This clone was found once. Different DNA sequences within this sample yield the same CDR3. The chain combines TRBV18 with TRBJ1-5; 8 bases agree with TRBD1. The CDR3 extends over 15 amino acids. V dropped 2 bases and J dropped 1; count of bases not matched to a gene: 1. Germline CDR1 KGHSH, CDR2 LQKENI. The CDR3 loop reads CASSPGQGSNQPQHF. CDR3 sequence (DNA): TGTGCCAGCTCACCAGGACAGGGAAGCAATCAGCCCCAGCATTTT.

The chain combines TRBV28 with TRBJ2-7; 14 bases align to TRBD2. This CDR3 has 15 amino acids. V trimming: 2 bases; J trimming: 4 bases; junction bases outside the gene matches: 1. The germline CDR1 and CDR2 sequences are MDHEN and SYDVKM. DNA for the CDR3: TGTGCCAGCAGTTTAGGGACTAGCGGGAGATACGAGCAGTACTTC. It encodes CASSLGTSGRYEQYF. The full variable domain, rest sourced from reference TRBV28 and TRBJ2-7, is DVKVTQSSRYLVKRTGEKVFLECVQDMDHENMFWYRQDPGLGLRLIYFSYDVKMKEKGDIPEGYSVSREKKERFSLILESASTNQTSMYLCASSLGTSGRYEQYFGPGTRLTVT.